Below, 27 T cell receptor beta chains from the same sample are listed, as sequenced in a study of human T cells and chemical hapten exposure. A single record per CDR3 protein comes from TCRdb applying MiXCR to the RACE reads. The table shows about 140,000 distinct CDR3 sequences, with about 11% occurring only once. Time point here: patch test 2, 6 weeks after DPC sensitization. Specified treatment: therapeutic diphenylcyclopropenone sensitization with weekly scalp DPC. The sequenced sample was whole blood, obtained in connection with sensitization to the hapten diphenylcyclopropenone (DPC). The receptors come from a woman between 50 and 59 years old with alopecia areata. Some clones in this sample may be carry-over from other donors' samples.

This clonotype was detected only a few times. This rearrangement joins TRBV5-6 to TRBJ2-7, with D possibly matching TRBD2 (6 bases). The CDR3 extends over 15 amino acids. Germline V gene sequence: CDR1 SGHDT, CDR2 YYEEEE. Trimming took off 4 bases at V and 4 bases at J, with 18 bases between the two ends. Here the CDR3 reads CASSTTGAGRYEQYF. The CDR3 nucleotides read TGTGCCAGCAGCACAACGGGAGCGGGCCGGTACGAGCAGTACTTC. Supplemented by reference TRBV5-6 and TRBJ2-7, the full variable domain reads DAGVTQSPTHLIKTRGQQVTLRCSPKSGHDTVSWYQQALGQGPQFIFQYYEEEERQRGNFPDRFSGHQFPNYSSELNVNALLLGDSALYLCASSTTGAGRYEQYFGPGTRLTVT.

V gene TRBV14 combines with J gene TRBJ1-1, with 8 nucleotides matching TRBD1. This CDR3 spans 13 amino acids. After removal of 4 bases from V and 7 bases from J, the junction contained 5 bases not matched to a gene. Germline values: CDR1 SGHDN, CDR2 FVKESK. The CDR3 loop is CASSLRGQGEAFF. Written as DNA, the CDR3 is TGTGCCAGCAGCCTCCGCGGACAGGGTGAAGCTTTCTTT.

This clonotype was detected only a few times. DNA for the CDR3: TGCAGTGCTCTTGGACAGGGGGAGCAGTTCTTC. It is translated as CSALGQGEQFF. The chain joins TRBV20-1 to TRBJ2-1; 9 nucleotides match TRBD1. Germline CDR1 and CDR2: DFQATT and SNEGSKA (reference sequence). There are 11 residues in the CDR3. The J segment lost 10 bases and the V segment lost 5 bases, leaving 3 bases of the junction unmatched.

This clonotype was seen only a few times. This chain uses TRBV29-1 with TRBJ1-1, with D unresolved. The CDR3 covers 13 residues. V shed 7 bases and J shed 0 bases, with 12 bases lying between them. CDR1 and CDR2 (germline): SQVTM, ANQGSEA. The CDR3 nucleotides are TGCAGCGAGGTGAGGCAGATGAACACTGAAGCTTTCTTT. Translation: CSEVRQMNTEAFF.

The gene calls are TRBV3-1 and TRBJ2-7; TRBD2 agrees at 8 bases. The CDR3 contains 16 residues. V trimming: 4 bases; J trimming: 3 bases; junction bases outside the gene matches: 11. Germline CDR1 LGHDT, CDR2 YNNKEL (reference sequence). The CDR3 loop reads CASSRLPDSGIYEQYF. CDR3 nucleotides: TGTGCCAGCAGCCGCCTGCCTGATAGCGGGATCTACGAGCAGTACTTC.

The rearrangement uses TRBV5-4 and TRBJ2-4; possibly TRBD1 for D (6 bases). The CDR3 spans 16 residues. In germline, CDR1 is SGHNT, CDR2 YYREEE (reference sequence). Trimming left V 3 bases short and J 0 bases short, with 13 bases between. CDR3 nucleotide sequence: TGTGCCAGCAGCTCCCGACAGGAACTAGCCAAAAACATTCAGTACTTC. It yields the protein CASSSRQELAKNIQYF.

The CDR3 nucleotides are TGCAGCGTTGCGGGACTAGCGGGAGGGCCCGCCTACAATGAGCAGTTCTTC. Translated: CSVAGLAGGPAYNEQFF. The chain has TRBV29-1 and TRBJ2-1; TRBD2 matches at 16 bases. In germline, CDR1 is SQVTM, CDR2 ANQGSEA. The CDR3 has 17 amino acids. The trim removed 4 bases at V and 2 bases at J, leaving 5 bases unmatched.

To note about this clonotype: At one boundary the junction diverges from the germline segment, which might be a read error. The gene calls are TRBV2 and TRBJ2-1, with TRBD2 matching 7 bases. The CDR3 totals 11 residues. Germline lookup yields CDR1 SNHLY and CDR2 FYNNEI. The chain's CDR3 is CASSNRDYIPF. The CDR3 DNA reads TGTGCCAGCAGCAACCGGGACTACATCCCCTTC.

The chain uses TRBV12-3 or TRBV12-4 and TRBJ1-5; TRBD1 is a possible D gene (6 bases). This CDR3 is 14 amino acids long. V was pared by 0 bases and J by 4 bases, with 7 bases between. The CDR3 sequence: CASSLARGNQPQHF. The CDR3 DNA reads TGTGCCAGCAGTTTAGCGAGGGGGAATCAGCCCCAGCATTTT.

This rearrangement joins TRBV28 to TRBJ1-3, with no clear D. CDR1 is MDHEN, CDR2 SYDVKM, per germline. The CDR3 contains 13 residues. The germline V and J ends were trimmed by 3 bases and 4 bases, with 7 bases remaining between them. CDR3 sequence: CASSFNLGNTIYF. CDR3 nucleotides: TGTGCCAGCAGTTTTAATCTGGGAAACACCATATATTTT.

There are many counts of this clonotype. The rearrangement uses TRBV5-1 and TRBJ2-7, with 8 bases lining up with TRBD1. CDR3 size: 16 residues. CDR1 and CDR2 (germline): SGHRS, YFSETQ. The V segment lost 3 bases and the J segment 4 bases; nucleotides outside the gene matches: 12. CDR3 region: CASSSGQGTSTYEQYF. The DNA for the CDR3 is TGCGCCAGCAGCTCCGGACAGGGAACCTCTACGTACGAGCAGTACTTC.

In this sample, this clonotype turned up a few times. The V gene is TRBV18, the J gene TRBJ2-3; TRBD2 aligns across 12 bases. Trimming took 3 bases from V and 4 from J; bases not matched to a gene: 14. The germline gives CDR1 KGHSH, CDR2 LQKENI. The CDR3 has 19 residues. The CDR3 DNA sequence: TGTGCCAGCTCACCTTCTCTAGCGGGAGGGCCTACGCAAGCAGATACGCAGTATTTT. Its protein product is CASSPSLAGGPTQADTQYF. Supplemented by reference TRBV18 and TRBJ2-3, the full variable domain reads NAGVMQNPRHLVRRRGQEARLRCSPMKGHSHVYWYRQLPEEGLKFMVYLQKENIIDESGMPKERFSAEFPKEGPSILRIQQVVRGDSAAYFCASSPSLAGGPTQADTQYFGPGTRLTVL.

The sample holds many counts of this clonotype. The chain is built from TRBV11-2 and TRBJ1-2; 9 bases map to TRBD1. The V gene's germline CDR1 is SGHAT and CDR2 FQNNGV. This CDR3 comprises 14 residues. V trimming: 5 bases; J trimming: 10 bases; junction bases outside the gene matches: 11. CDR3 sequence (DNA): TGTGCCAGCAGCCCCGGGACAGGGACCGGCGCCTACACCTTC. Translating it yields CASSPGTGTGAYTF.

This clonotype was picked up many times. The chain links TRBV6-5 to TRBJ2-2; the D gene is possibly TRBD1 (5 bases). The CDR3 contains 14 residues. CDR1 is MNHEY, CDR2 SVGAGI, per germline. V was shortened by 6 bases and J by 1 base, with 9 bases between the two germline ends. CDR3 bases: TGTGCCAGCAGCCCAGGACAGAACACCGGGGAGCTGTTTTTT. It codes for CASSPGQNTGELFF.

Remarks on this clonotype: At one end the junction does not follow the germline gene, possibly because of a read error. J is TRBJ2-1 and V is TRBV7-9; TRBD2 matches 8 bases. There are 14 residues in the CDR3. Germline V gene lookup returns CDR1 SEHNR and CDR2 FQNEAQ (reference sequence). This CDR3 is CATSKTGGPNEQFF. In nucleotides, the CDR3 is TGTGCCACCAGCAAGACGGGAGGGCCCAATGAGCAGTTCTTC.

This clonotype was found many times. J is TRBJ2-7 and V is TRBV7-6; D remains unclear. Per the germline V gene, CDR1 is SGHVS and CDR2 is FNYEAQ. V was shortened by 1 base and J by 0 bases, with 7 bases between the two germline ends. This CDR3 region has 14 residues. The CDR3 nucleotides read TGTGCCAGCAGCTTAGTGGTCTCCTCCTACGAGCAGTACTTC. It specifies CASSLVVSSYEQYF. The variable domain in full, completed from reference TRBV7-6 and TRBJ2-7, reads GAGVSQSPRYKVTKRGQDVALRCDPISGHVSLYWYRQALGQGPEFLTYFNYEAQQDKSGLPNDRFSAERPEGSISTLTIQRTEQRDSAMYRCASSLVVSSYEQYFGPGTRLTVT.

This clonotype has a handful of counts. The rearrangement links TRBV28 to TRBJ2-7; TRBD2 agrees at 8 bases. CDR1 is MDHEN and CDR2 is SYDVKM in the germline V gene. CDR3 length: 16 amino acids. V trimming: 2 bases; J trimming: 6 bases; junction bases outside the gene matches: 12. DNA for the CDR3: TGTGCCAGCAGTTTAGTCCTGACTAGCGCCTGGGGCGAGCAGTACTTC. Translated: CASSLVLTSAWGEQYF.

This clonotype was recorded at least ten times. This rearrangement joins TRBV20-1 to TRBJ1-4; D ambiguous. CDR3 length: 15 residues. CDR1 is DFQATT, CDR2 SNEGSKA, per germline (reference sequence). V was shortened by 3 bases and J by 0 bases, with 11 bases between the two germline ends. In nucleotides, the CDR3 is TGCAGTGCTAGCGGTGGCCAGGCAACTAATGAAAAACTGTTTTTT. It yields the protein CSASGGQATNEKLFF.

The chain recombines TRBV27 with TRBJ2-3, with TRBD1 matching over 10 bases. V lost 6 bases, J lost 5 bases, and 5 bases stayed unmatched. CDR3 length: 14 amino acids. The V gene's germline CDR1 is MNHEY and CDR2 SMNVEV (reference sequence). CDR3 in amino acids: CASRRQGAGDTQYF. The CDR3 DNA reads as TGTGCCAGCAGGCGACAGGGGGCCGGAGATACGCAGTATTTT.

This clonotype was observed a handful of times. The rearrangement joins TRBV14 to TRBJ2-2; D is ambiguous. The CDR3 runs to 14 residues. Germline V CDR1 and CDR2: SGHDN, FVKESK. With 3 bases removed from V and 4 bases from J, the gap between germline ends came to 9 bases. For the CDR3, the DNA is TGTGCCAGCAGCCATCTCCAAAGCACCGGGGAGCTGTTTTTT. It codes for CASSHLQSTGELFF.

This clonotype came up a few times. V usage is TRBV29-1 and J usage is TRBJ2-3, with 9 bases lining up with TRBD1. The V gene's germline CDR1 is SQVTM and CDR2 ANQGSEA. The V and J ends lost 8 bases and 6 bases, in that order; junction bases with no gene match: 12. The CDR3 contains 14 residues. The DNA for the CDR3 is TGCAGCCTCTACTACAGGGGGCGGAAGGATACGCAGTATTTT. Encoded protein: CSLYYRGRKDTQYF.

This sequence joins TRBV7-2 and TRBJ2-1, with 9 bases lining up with TRBD2. V lost 6 bases to trimming and J lost 3 bases; unmatched junction nucleotides: 9. The CDR3 is 16 amino acids. Germline loops: CDR1 SGHTA, CDR2 FQGNSA. The chain's CDR3 is CASSLSSGTNYNEQFF. The DNA for the CDR3 is TGTGCCAGCAGTTTATCTAGCGGGACAAACTACAATGAGCAGTTCTTC.

This clonotype showed up many times. The rearrangement uses TRBV7-2 and TRBJ2-7; no definite D call. The CDR3 sequence is 13 residues long. V lost 5 bases and J 0 bases, leaving 8 bases between the germline ends. The V gene's germline CDR1 is SGHTA and CDR2 FQGNSA. The CDR3 spells CASSPRRSYEQYF. The CDR3 DNA reads as TGTGCCAGCAGCCCACGACGCTCCTACGAGCAGTACTTC.

For the CDR3, the DNA is TGCAGTGCCCTCGCCCTAGCGCACAGCACAGATACGCAGTATTTT. It encodes CSALALAHSTDTQYF. The chain links TRBV20-1 to TRBJ2-3; TRBD2 is a possible D gene (6 bases). The length of the CDR3 is 15 residues. Trimming stripped 6 bases from V and 0 bases from J, with 16 bases between. Germline V gene data show CDR1 as DFQATT and CDR2 as SNEGSKA (reference sequence).

V usage is TRBV7-2 and J usage is TRBJ1-1, with 10 bases fitting TRBD1. CDR1 and CDR2 from the germline V gene are SGHTA and FQGNSA. Losses at the gene ends were 3 bases for V and 7 bases for J; bases not matched to a gene: 8. The CDR3 runs 15 residues. The CDR3, as DNA: TGTGCCAGCAGCTTCCCGACAGGGGGCAGAATTGAAGCTTTCTTT. This encodes CASSFPTGGRIEAFF.

The rearrangement links TRBV6-6 to TRBJ2-3; D could derive from TRBD1 or TRBD2 (6 bases each). There are 12 residues in the CDR3. Germline CDR1 reads MNHNY; CDR2 reads SVGAGI (reference sequence). The ends were cut back, 2 bases at V and 9 bases at J, with 9 bases in the middle. The CDR3: CASSYTGRTQYF. Written as DNA, the CDR3 is TGTGCCAGCAGTTACACAGGGAGGACGCAGTATTTT.

The CDR3 coding sequence is TGCAGCGTTGGGGGGACAGGGATCTATGGCTACACCTTC. This gives the protein CSVGGTGIYGYTF. J is TRBJ1-2 and V is TRBV29-1, with TRBD1 matching 9 bases. Germline assignment: CDR1 SQVTM and CDR2 ANQGSEA. V was pared by 4 bases and J by 4 bases, with 4 bases of the junction left unmatched. The CDR3 spans 13 residues.